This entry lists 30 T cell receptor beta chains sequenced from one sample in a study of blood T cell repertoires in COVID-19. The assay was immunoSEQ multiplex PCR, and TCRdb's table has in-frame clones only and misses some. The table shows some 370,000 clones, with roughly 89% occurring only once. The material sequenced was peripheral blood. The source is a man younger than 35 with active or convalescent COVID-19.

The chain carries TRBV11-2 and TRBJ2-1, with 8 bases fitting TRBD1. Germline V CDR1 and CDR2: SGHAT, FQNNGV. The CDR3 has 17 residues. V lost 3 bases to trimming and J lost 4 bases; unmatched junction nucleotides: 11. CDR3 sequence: CASSFEPAGGSYNEQFF. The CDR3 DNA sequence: TGTGCCAGCAGCTTTGAGCCGGCAGGGGGCTCTTACAATGAGCAGTTCTTC.

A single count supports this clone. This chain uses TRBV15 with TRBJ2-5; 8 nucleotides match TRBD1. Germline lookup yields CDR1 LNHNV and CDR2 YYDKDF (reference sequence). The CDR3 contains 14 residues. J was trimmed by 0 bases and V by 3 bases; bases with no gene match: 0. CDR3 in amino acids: CATSRGQDQETQYF. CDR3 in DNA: TGTGCCACCAGCAGGGGACAGGACCAAGAGACCCAGTACTTC.

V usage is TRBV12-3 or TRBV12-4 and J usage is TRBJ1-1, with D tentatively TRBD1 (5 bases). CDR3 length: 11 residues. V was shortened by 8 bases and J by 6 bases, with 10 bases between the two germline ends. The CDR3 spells CASGGGAEAFF. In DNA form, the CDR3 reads TGTGCCAGCGGGGGAGGCGCTGAAGCTTTCTTT.

CDR3 nucleotide sequence: TGTGCCATCAGTGAGTCGGGACTAGCGGCTTACAATGAGCAGTTCTTC. Its protein is CAISESGLAAYNEQFF. The chain couples TRBV10-3 to TRBJ2-1; TRBD2 agrees at 11 bases. The V and J ends lost 0 bases and 4 bases, in that order; junction bases with no gene match: 2. Germline CDR1 reads ENHRY; CDR2 reads SYGVKD. CDR3 size: 16 residues.

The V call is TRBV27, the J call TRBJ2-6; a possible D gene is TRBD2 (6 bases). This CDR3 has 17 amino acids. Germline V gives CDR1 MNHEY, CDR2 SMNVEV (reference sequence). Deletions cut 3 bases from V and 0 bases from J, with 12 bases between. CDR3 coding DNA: TGTGCCAGCAGTTTGAAGGGACTGATCTCTGGGGCCAACGTCCTGACTTTC. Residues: CASSLKGLISGANVLTF. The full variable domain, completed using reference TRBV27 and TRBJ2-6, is EAQVTQNPRYLITVTGKKLTVTCSQNMNHEYMSWYRQDPGLGLRQIYYSMNVEVTDKGDVPEGYKVSRKEKRNFPLILESPSPNQTSLYFCASSLKGLISGANVLTFGAGSRLTVL.

The CDR3 DNA reads as TGTGCCAGCAGCGGGACAGGGTTGGGCTACACCTTC. This encodes CASSGTGLGYTF. The chain joins TRBV6-5 to TRBJ1-2; the match to TRBD1 covers 9 bases. The CDR3 is 12 amino acids. The germline CDR1 and CDR2 sequences are MNHEY and SVGAGI. V gave up 6 bases and J gave up 8 bases; unmatched junction bases: 4.

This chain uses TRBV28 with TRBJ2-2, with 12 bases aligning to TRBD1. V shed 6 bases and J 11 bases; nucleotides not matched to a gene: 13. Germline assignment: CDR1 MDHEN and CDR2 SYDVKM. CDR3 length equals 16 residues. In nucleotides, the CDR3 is TGTGCCAGCAGCCTTCTGCTTGGGACAGGGGGCCGAGAGCTGTTTTTT. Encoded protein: CASSLLLGTGGRELFF.

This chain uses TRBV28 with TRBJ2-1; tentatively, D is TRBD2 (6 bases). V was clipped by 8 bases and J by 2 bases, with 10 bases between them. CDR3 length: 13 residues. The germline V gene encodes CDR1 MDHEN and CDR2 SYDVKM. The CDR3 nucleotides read TGTGCCAGCGGGGGGACTCCCTACAATGAGCAGTTCTTC. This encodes CASGGTPYNEQFF.

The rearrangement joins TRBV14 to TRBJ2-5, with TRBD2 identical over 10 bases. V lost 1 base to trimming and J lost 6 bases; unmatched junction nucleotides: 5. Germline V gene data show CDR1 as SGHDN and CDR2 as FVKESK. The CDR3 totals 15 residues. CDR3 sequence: CASSQVERGGKTQYF. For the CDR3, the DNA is TGTGCCAGCAGCCAAGTGGAGCGGGGGGGAAAGACCCAGTACTTC.

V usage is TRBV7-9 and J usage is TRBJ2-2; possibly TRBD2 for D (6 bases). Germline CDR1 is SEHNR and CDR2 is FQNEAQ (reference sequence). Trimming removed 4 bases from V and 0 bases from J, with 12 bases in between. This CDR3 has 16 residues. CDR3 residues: CASSSTAGPNTGELFF. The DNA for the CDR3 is TGTGCCAGCAGCTCAACGGCGGGACCGAACACCGGGGAGCTGTTTTTT.

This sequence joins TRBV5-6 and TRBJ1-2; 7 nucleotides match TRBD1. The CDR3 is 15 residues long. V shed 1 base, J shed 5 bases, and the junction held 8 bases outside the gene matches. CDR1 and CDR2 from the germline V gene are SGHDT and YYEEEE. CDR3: CASSLLNRGRYGYTF. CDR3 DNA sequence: TGTGCCAGCAGCTTGCTTAACAGGGGCCGATATGGCTACACCTTC.

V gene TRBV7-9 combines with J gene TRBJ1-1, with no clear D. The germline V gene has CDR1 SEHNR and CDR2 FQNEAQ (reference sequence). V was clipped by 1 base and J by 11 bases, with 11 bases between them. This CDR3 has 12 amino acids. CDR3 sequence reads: CASSLEVGDAFF. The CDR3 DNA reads TGTGCCAGCAGCTTAGAGGTCGGAGATGCTTTCTTT. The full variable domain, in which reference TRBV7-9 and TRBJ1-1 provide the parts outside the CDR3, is DTGVSQNPRHKITKRGQNVTFRCDPISEHNRLYWYRQTLGQGPEFLTYFQNEAQLEKSRLLSDRFSAERPKGSFSTLEIQRTEQGDSAMYLCASSLEVGDAFFGQGTRLTVV.

CDR3 in amino acids: CASSRYSEAFF. CDR3 DNA: TGTGCCAGCAGCCGCTACAGTGAAGCTTTCTTT. This chain uses TRBV11-2 with TRBJ1-1; D remains ambiguous. The CDR3 is 11 residues long. Trimming cost V 5 bases and J 7 bases, with 8 bases left between them. In germline, CDR1 is SGHAT, CDR2 FQNNGV.

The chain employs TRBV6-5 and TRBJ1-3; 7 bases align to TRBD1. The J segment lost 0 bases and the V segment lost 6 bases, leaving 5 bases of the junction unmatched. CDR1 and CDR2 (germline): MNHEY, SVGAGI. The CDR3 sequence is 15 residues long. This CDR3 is CASRDRDSSGNTIYF. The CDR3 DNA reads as TGTGCCAGCAGAGACCGGGACAGCTCTGGAAACACCATATATTTT.

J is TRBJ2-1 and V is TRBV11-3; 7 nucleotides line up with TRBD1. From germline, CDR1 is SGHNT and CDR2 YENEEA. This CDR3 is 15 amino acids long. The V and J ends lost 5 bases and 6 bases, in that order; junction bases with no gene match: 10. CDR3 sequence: CASSQGQLYTNEQFF. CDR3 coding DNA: TGTGCCAGCAGCCAGGGACAGCTTTATACCAATGAGCAGTTCTTC.

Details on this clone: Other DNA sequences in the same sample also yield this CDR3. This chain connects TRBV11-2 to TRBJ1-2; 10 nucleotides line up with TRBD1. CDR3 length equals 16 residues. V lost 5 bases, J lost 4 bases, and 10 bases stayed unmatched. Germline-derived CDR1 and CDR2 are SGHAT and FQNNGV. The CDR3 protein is CASSLGDRGYGYGYTF. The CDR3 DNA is TGTGCCAGCAGCCTAGGGGACAGGGGATACGGCTATGGCTACACCTTC.

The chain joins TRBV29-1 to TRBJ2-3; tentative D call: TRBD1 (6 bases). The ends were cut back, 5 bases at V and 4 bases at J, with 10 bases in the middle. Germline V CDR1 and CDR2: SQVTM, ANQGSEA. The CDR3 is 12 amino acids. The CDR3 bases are TGCAGCGTTCAACAGGGATCAGATACGCAGTATTTT. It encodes CSVQQGSDTQYF.

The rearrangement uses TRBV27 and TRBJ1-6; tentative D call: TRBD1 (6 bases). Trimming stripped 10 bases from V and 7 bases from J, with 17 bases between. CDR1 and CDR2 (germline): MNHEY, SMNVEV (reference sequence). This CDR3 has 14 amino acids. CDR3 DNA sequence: TGTGCCACCTCGATCGACAGGTTAAATTCACCCCTCCACTTT. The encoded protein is CATSIDRLNSPLHF.

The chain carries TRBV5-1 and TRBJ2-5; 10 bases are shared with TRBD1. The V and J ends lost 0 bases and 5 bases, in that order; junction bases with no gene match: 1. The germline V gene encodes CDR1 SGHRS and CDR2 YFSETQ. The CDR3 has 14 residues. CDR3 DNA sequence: TGCGCCAGCAGCTTGGCGGGACAGGGGGAGACCCAGTACTTC. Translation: CASSLAGQGETQYF. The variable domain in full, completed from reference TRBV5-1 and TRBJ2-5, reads KAGVTQTPRYLIKTRGQQVTLSCSPISGHRSVSWYQQTPGQGLQFLFEYFSETQRNKGNFPGRFSGRQFSNSRSEMNVSTLELGDSALYLCASSLAGQGETQYFGPGTRLLVL.

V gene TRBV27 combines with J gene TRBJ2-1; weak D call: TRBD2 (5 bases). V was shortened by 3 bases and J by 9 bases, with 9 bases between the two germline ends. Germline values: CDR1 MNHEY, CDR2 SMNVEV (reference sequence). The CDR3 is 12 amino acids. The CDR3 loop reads CASSFVASEQFF. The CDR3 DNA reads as TGTGCCAGCAGTTTTGTAGCGAGTGAGCAGTTCTTC.

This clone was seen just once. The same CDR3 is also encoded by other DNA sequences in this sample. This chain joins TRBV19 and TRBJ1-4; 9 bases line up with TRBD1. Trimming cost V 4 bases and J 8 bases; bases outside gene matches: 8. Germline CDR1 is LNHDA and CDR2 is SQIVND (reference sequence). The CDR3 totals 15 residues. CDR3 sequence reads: CASSTTGTGNEKLFF. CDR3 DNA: TGTGCCAGTAGTACCACCGGGACAGGGAACGAAAAACTGTTTTTT.

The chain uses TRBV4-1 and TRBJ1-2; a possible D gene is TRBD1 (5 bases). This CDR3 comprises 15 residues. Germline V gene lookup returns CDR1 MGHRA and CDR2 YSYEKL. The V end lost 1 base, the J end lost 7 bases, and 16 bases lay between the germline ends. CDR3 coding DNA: TGCGCCAGCAGCCAAGGATATTTATCGGGGGTTGGCTACACCTTC. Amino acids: CASSQGYLSGVGYTF.

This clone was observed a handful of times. As DNA, the CDR3 is TGTGCCAGCAGACCTGGGGTCTGGACAGGGGAAGAAAAACTGTTTTTT. Residues: CASRPGVWTGEEKLFF. This chain joins TRBV27 and TRBJ1-4; 9 bases agree with TRBD1. The CDR3 is 16 residues long. In germline, CDR1 is MNHEY, CDR2 SMNVEV (reference sequence). V lost 6 bases, J lost 8 bases, and 13 bases stayed unmatched. Full variable domain (remainder filled in from reference TRBV27 and TRBJ1-4): EAQVTQNPRYLITVTGKKLTVTCSQNMNHEYMSWYRQDPGLGLRQIYYSMNVEVTDKGDVPEGYKVSRKEKRNFPLILESPSPNQTSLYFCASRPGVWTGEEKLFFGSGTQLSVL.

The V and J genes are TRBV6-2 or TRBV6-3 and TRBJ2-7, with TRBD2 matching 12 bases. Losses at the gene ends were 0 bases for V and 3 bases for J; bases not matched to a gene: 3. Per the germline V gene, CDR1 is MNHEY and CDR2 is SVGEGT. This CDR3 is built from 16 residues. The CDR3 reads CASSYSSSGGDYEQYF. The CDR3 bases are TGTGCCAGCAGTTACTCCTCTAGCGGGGGGGACTACGAGCAGTACTTC.

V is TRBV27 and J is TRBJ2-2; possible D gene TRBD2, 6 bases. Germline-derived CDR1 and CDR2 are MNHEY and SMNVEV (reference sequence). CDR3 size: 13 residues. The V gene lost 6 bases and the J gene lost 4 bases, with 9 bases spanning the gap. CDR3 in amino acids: CASSAGGTGELFF. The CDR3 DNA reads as TGTGCCAGCAGCGCCGGGGGCACCGGGGAGCTGTTTTTT.

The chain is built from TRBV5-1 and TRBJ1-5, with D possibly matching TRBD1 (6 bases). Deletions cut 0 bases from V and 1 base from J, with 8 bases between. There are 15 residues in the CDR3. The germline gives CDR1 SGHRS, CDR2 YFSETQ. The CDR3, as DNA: TGCGCCAGCAGCTTGGGGGGGCTGAGCAATCAGCCCCAGCATTTT. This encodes CASSLGGLSNQPQHF.

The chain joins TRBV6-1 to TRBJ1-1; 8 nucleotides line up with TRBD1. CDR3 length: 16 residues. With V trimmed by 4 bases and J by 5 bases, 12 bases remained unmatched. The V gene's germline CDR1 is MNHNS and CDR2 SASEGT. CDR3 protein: CASSGNGIGDRTEAFF. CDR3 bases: TGTGCCAGCAGTGGAAATGGGATCGGGGACAGGACTGAAGCTTTCTTT.

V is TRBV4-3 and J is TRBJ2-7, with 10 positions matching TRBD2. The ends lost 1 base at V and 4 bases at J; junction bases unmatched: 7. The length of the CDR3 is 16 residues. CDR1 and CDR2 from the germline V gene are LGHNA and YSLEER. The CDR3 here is CASSQGRAGGSYEQYF. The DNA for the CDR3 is TGCGCCAGCAGCCAAGGTAGAGCGGGAGGGTCATACGAGCAGTACTTC.

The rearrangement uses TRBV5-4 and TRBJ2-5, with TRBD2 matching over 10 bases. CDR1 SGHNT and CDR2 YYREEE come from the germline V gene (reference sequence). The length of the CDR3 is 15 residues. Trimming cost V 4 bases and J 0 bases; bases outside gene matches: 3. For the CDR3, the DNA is TGTGCCAGCAGCCGAGCGGGGGGGTACCAAGAGACCCAGTACTTC. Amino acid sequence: CASSRAGGYQETQYF.

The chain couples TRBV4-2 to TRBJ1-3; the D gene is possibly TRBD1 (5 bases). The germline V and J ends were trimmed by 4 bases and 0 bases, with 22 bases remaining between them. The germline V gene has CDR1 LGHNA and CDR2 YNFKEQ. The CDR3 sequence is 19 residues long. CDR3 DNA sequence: TGTGCCAGCAGCCCCGGTTCGACGTGGGGGGTAAGCTCTGGAAACACCATATATTTT. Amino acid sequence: CASSPGSTWGVSSGNTIYF.